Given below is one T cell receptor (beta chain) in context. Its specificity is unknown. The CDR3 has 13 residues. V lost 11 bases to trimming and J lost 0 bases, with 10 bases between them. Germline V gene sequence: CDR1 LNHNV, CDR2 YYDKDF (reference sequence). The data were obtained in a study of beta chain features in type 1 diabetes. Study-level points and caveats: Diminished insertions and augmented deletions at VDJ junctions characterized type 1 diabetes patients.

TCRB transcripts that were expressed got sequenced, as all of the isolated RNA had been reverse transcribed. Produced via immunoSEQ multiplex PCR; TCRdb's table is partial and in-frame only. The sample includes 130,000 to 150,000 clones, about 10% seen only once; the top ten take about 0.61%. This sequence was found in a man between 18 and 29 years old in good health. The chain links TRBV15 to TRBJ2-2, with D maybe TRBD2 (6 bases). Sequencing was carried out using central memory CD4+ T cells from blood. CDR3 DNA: TGTGCCTCCGGGGGAGCGAACACCGGGGAGCTGTTTTTT. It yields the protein CASGGANTGELFF. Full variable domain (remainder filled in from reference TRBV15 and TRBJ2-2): DAMVIQNPRYQVTQFGKPVTLSCSQTLNHNVMYWYQQKSSQAPKLLFHYYDKDFNNEADTPDNFQSRRPNTSFCFLDIRSPGLGDTAMYLCASGGANTGELFFGEGSRLTVL.